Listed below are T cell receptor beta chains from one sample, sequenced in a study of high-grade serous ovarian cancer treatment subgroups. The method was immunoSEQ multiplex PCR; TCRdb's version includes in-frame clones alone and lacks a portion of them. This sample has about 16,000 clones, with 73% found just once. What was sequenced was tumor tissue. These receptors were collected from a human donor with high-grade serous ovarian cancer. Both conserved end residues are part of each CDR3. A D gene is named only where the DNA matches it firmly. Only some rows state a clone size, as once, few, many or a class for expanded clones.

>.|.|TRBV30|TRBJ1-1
TGTGCCTGGACCGCTACCGGGGGGTTTCACACTGAAGCTTTCTTT
CAWTATGGFHTEAFF
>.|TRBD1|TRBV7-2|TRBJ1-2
TGTGCCAGCAGCCCGGACAGGAGGGGTCCTAACTATGGCTACACCTTC
CASSPDRRGPNYGYTF
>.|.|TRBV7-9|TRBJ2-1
TGTGCCAGCAGCTCGATAAATAATGAGCAGTTCTTC
CASSSINNEQFF
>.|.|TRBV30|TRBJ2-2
TGTGCCTGCCCAAATCCGACCCTGAACACCGGGGAGCTGTTTTTT
CACPNPTLNTGELFF
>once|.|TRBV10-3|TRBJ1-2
TGTGCCATCAGTGTATACAGTAACTATGGCTACACCTTC
CAISVYSNYGYTF
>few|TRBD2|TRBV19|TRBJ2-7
TGTGCCAGTAGTTATGGGGCGGGGGGATCCTACGAGCAGTACTTC
CASSYGAGGSYEQYF
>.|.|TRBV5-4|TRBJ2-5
TGTGCCAGCAGCCCGTCAGACCGGTACCAAGAGACCCAGTACTTC
CASSPSDRYQETQYF
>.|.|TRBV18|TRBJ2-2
TGTGCCAGCCGCGGGACACTGAACACCGGGGAGCTGTTTTTT
CASRGTLNTGELFF
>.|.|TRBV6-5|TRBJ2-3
TGTGCCAGCAGTTACTCGGGGGCGGGGGACACAGATACGCAGTATTTT
CASSYSGAGDTDTQYF
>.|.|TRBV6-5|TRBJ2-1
TGTGCCAGCCACTGGGGGGGCCTAAATGAGCAGTTCTTC
CASHWGGLNEQFF
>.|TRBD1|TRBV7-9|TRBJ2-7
TGTGCCAGCAGCCCCGGGACAGGGGAATACGAGCAGTACTTC
CASSPGTGEYEQYF
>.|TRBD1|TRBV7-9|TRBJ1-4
TGTGCCAGCAGCTCCAGGGGGCCCGATGAAAAACTGTTTTTT
CASSSRGPDEKLFF
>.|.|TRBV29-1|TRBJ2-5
TGCAGCGCTACGACGCCAAGACCGGAGACCCAGTACTTC
CSATTPRPETQYF
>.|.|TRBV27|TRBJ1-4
TGTGCCAGCAGTTTATACCGGGGGCACGAAAAACTGTTTTTT
CASSLYRGHEKLFF
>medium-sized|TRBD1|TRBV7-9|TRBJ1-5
TGTGCCAGCACGGAAATGAGGCCGCTCAGGGGGAGCAATCAGCCCCAGCATTTT
CASTEMRPLRGSNQPQHF
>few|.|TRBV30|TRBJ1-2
TGTGCCTGGAGTGTGGCAGGGAGGGATCTGGGTGGCTACACCTTC
CAWSVAGRDLGGYTF
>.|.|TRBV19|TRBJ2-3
TGTGCCAGTAGTCCCCGTGGATATACGCAGTATTTT
CASSPRGYTQYF
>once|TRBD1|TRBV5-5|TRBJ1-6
TGTGCCAGCAGCCCTCGACAGGGAGAGACCTATAATTCACCCCTCCACTTT
CASSPRQGETYNSPLHF
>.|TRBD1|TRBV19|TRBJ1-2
TGTGCCAGCTTTACCGGCGGACAGGGATTCTATGGCTACACCTTC
CASFTGGQGFYGYTF
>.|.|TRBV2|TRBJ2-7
TGTGCCAGCAGGGACGGATGGGGTAATGAAGGCTACGAGCAGTACTTC
CASRDGWGNEGYEQYF
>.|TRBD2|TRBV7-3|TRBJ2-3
TGTGCCAGCAGCCTGCAAGCGGGGGGCCGCACAGATACGCAGTATTTT
CASSLQAGGRTDTQYF
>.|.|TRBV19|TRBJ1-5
TGTGCCAGTAGTATAGTAGGTAGCAATCAGCCCCAGCATTTT
CASSIVGSNQPQHF
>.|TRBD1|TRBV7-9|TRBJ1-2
TGTGCCAGCCCCCGGGACAGGGCCCCCTCTGGCTACACCTTC
CASPRDRAPSGYTF
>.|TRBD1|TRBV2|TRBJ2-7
TGTGCCAGCAGTCGGGACAGGGACACCCGATCGGCCTACGAGCAGTACTTC
CASSRDRDTRSAYEQYF
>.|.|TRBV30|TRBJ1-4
TGTGCCTGGAGGGGCAGGGAGGAAAAACTGTTTTTT
CAWRGREEKLFF
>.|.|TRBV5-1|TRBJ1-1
TGCGCCAGCAATGACGGAGTGAGTACTGAAGCTTTCTTT
CASNDGVSTEAFF
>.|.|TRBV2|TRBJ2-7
TGTGCCGGCGAGGGACAATACTACGAGCAGTACTTC
CAGEGQYYEQYF
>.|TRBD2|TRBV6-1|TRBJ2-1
TGTGCCAGCAGTGCACGAGCGGGGGAGGGGGGCAATGAGCAGTTCTTC
CASSARAGEGGNEQFF
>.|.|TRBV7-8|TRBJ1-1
TGTGCCAGCAGCTTAGCGGGGGGGCGCAGGAACACTGAAGCTTTCTTT
CASSLAGGRRNTEAFF
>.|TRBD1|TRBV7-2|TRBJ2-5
TGTGCCAGCAGCTCAAACAGGGGAGCGGCAGAGACCCAGTACTTC
CASSSNRGAAETQYF
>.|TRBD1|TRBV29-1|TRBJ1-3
TGCAGCGCGAGACTACAGGGGCTCCCCCCTGGAAACACCATATATTTT
CSARLQGLPPGNTIYF
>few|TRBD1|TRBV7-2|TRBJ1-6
TGTGCCAGCAGCTTAGGACAGGGTCGCTCACCCCTCCACTTT
CASSLGQGRSPLHF
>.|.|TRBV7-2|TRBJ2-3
TGTGCCAGCCCCCTTTTGGGCAGGGGAAGGGATACGCAGTATTTT
CASPLLGRGRDTQYF
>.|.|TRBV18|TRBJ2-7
TGTGCCAGCTCGCTCACAGGCAACACCGACTACGAGCAGTACTTC
CASSLTGNTDYEQYF
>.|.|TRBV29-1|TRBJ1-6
TGCAGCGTTGGGAGGGACAAAAATTCACCCCTCCACTTT
CSVGRDKNSPLHF
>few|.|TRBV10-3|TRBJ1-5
TGTGCCATCAGTGAGGTGGGCAGCAATCAGCCCCAGCATTTT
CAISEVGSNQPQHF